The source of this T cell receptor beta chain is a study of identical twins. The V and J ends lost 5 bases and 0 bases respectively, with 15 bases between them. CDR1 is MNHNS, CDR2 SASEGT, per germline. The CDR3 has 16 residues. Notes on the study in general: Modeled out-of-frame TCR alpha sharing in monozygotic twins fell below observed levels. Analyses of zero insertions could be partly confounded by invariant MAIT and iNKT cells. Fewer insertions marked abundant cord blood beta clonotypes; young adult naive trended weakly, memory not at all. Beta out-of-frame twin sharing showed a weaker excess.

TCRdb reprocessed the 5' RACE reads with MiXCR, giving one entry per CDR3 protein. The sample carries 280,000 or so distinct CDR3 sequences, 6.5% to 9.5% recorded once. Details on this clonotype: Its cognate antigen is unknown.

These data were also reused for a study on yellow fever vaccine responses in identical twins.

J is TRBJ2-3 and V is TRBV6-1; a weak D match, TRBD2 (6 bases). The source material was memory (CD45RO+) T cells sorted from blood. The clonotype comes from a woman younger than 35 in good health. CDR3 nucleotide sequence: TGTGCCAGCAGTCCACTCCTGACTAGTAGCACAGATACGCAGTATTTT. This encodes CASSPLLTSSTDTQYF.